A selection of T cell receptor beta chains follows, all from one sample in a study of blood T cell repertoires in COVID-19. The assay was immunoSEQ multiplex PCR, and TCRdb's table has in-frame clones only and misses some. The table includes 250,000 to 350,000 clones, about 92% detected once. Input material: PBMCs or T cells enriched from blood (not recorded which). Receptors originate from a woman in her twenties or thirties who had recovered from COVID-19. Each CDR3 is given with its conserved first and last residue. D genes are given only for firm matches. Only some rows state a clone size, as once, few, many or a class for expanded clones.

J: TRBJ2-7; D: TRBD1; size: .; V: TRBV6-2/TRBV6-3; DNA: TGTGCCAGCAGCCCCCAGGGGGCAGGCGAGCAGTACTTC; CDR3: CASSPQGAGEQYF
J: TRBJ1-2; D: TRBD1; size: .; V: TRBV5-1; DNA: TGCGCCAGCAGGACAGGGAATGGCTACACCTTC; CDR3: CASRTGNGYTF
J: TRBJ1-5; D: .; size: .; V: TRBV19; DNA: TGTGCCAGCTCGACTTCGGGTCAGCCCCAGCATTTT; CDR3: CASSTSGQPQHF
J: TRBJ2-7; D: TRBD2; size: once; V: TRBV3-1/TRBV3-2; DNA: TGTGCCAGCAGCCAAGATGCGGGGTCTAGCGGGACCTACGAGCAGTACTTC; CDR3: CASSQDAGSSGTYEQYF
J: TRBJ2-7; D: .; size: .; V: TRBV7-9; DNA: TGTGCCAGCAGCCGGACGACAGGAACCTACGAGCAGTACTTC; CDR3: CASSRTTGTYEQYF
J: TRBJ1-2; D: TRBD1; size: .; V: TRBV28; DNA: TGTGCCAGCAGCCAAGACAGGGGAGGGTATGGCTACACCTTC; CDR3: CASSQDRGGYGYTF
J: TRBJ2-7; D: TRBD1; size: .; V: TRBV27; DNA: TGTGCCAGCAGTTTTGGGACAGACTACGAGCAGTACTTC; CDR3: CASSFGTDYEQYF
J: TRBJ1-1; D: .; size: .; V: TRBV11-2; DNA: TGTGCCAGCAGGCCTCTTCAGGGGCGCCCTGAAGCTTTCTTT; CDR3: CASRPLQGRPEAFF
J: TRBJ1-1; D: .; size: few; V: TRBV4-1; DNA: TGCGCCAGCAGCCTGAACAGGGCCACTGAAGCTTTCTTT; CDR3: CASSLNRATEAFF
J: TRBJ2-1; D: TRBD2; size: .; V: TRBV7-8; DNA: TGTGCCAGCAGTCAAACGGGACTAGCGGTATACAATGAGCAGTTCTTC; CDR3: CASSQTGLAVYNEQFF
J: TRBJ2-7; D: TRBD1; size: .; V: TRBV4-3; DNA: TGCGCCAGCAGCCAAGGGACAGGGTTCTACGAGCAGTACTTC; CDR3: CASSQGTGFYEQYF
J: TRBJ1-2; D: .; size: .; V: TRBV6-5; DNA: TGTGCCAGCAGCCCCACCCAGGGTGCTAACTATGGCTACACCTTC; CDR3: CASSPTQGANYGYTF
J: TRBJ1-1; D: TRBD1; size: .; V: TRBV6-6; DNA: TGTGCCAGCGGCAGGGGGCCCGAGAGTACTGAAGCTTTCTTT; CDR3: CASGRGPESTEAFF
J: TRBJ1-4; D: .; size: .; V: TRBV6-1; DNA: TGTGCCAGCAGTGACGGGATTCCAACCAGAAAACTGTTTTTT; CDR3: CASSDGIPTRKLFF
J: TRBJ2-2; D: TRBD2; size: .; V: TRBV6-2/TRBV6-3; DNA: TGTGCCAGCAGTTCCCTCCCTAGCGGGAGCTCCGGGGAGCTGTTTTTT; CDR3: CASSSLPSGSSGELFF
J: TRBJ1-1; D: .; size: .; V: TRBV5-4; DNA: TGTGCCAGCACCCCAAGGCCCCGGGCTGAAGCTTTCTTT; CDR3: CASTPRPRAEAFF
J: TRBJ2-7; D: .; size: .; V: TRBV7-3; DNA: TGTGCCAGCAGCTTAGGGGGGTCTGTCTCCTACGAGCAGTACTTC; CDR3: CASSLGGSVSYEQYF
J: TRBJ2-6; D: .; size: .; V: TRBV29-1; DNA: TGCAGCGTAAAGTCCTACAGCTCTGGGGCCAACGTCCTGACTTTC; CDR3: CSVKSYSSGANVLTF
J: TRBJ2-1; D: TRBD2; size: .; V: TRBV29-1; DNA: TGCAGCACCGAACCTAGCGGGACTCGCAATGAGCAGTTCTTC; CDR3: CSTEPSGTRNEQFF
J: TRBJ2-3; D: .; size: .; V: TRBV7-9; DNA: TGTGCCAGCAGCTCCGTGCTGACTCTAGTAGAAGATACGCAGTATTTT; CDR3: CASSSVLTLVEDTQYF
J: TRBJ2-1; D: .; size: .; V: TRBV7-8; DNA: TGTGCCAGCAGCCAAAGGACCGGGACTTTTCTTGGCAATGAGCAGTTCTTC; CDR3: CASSQRTGTFLGNEQFF
J: TRBJ2-1; D: TRBD2; size: .; V: TRBV28; DNA: TGTGCCAGCAGTTTAGGCGCAGCGGGAGAGTACAATGAGCAGTTCTTC; CDR3: CASSLGAAGEYNEQFF